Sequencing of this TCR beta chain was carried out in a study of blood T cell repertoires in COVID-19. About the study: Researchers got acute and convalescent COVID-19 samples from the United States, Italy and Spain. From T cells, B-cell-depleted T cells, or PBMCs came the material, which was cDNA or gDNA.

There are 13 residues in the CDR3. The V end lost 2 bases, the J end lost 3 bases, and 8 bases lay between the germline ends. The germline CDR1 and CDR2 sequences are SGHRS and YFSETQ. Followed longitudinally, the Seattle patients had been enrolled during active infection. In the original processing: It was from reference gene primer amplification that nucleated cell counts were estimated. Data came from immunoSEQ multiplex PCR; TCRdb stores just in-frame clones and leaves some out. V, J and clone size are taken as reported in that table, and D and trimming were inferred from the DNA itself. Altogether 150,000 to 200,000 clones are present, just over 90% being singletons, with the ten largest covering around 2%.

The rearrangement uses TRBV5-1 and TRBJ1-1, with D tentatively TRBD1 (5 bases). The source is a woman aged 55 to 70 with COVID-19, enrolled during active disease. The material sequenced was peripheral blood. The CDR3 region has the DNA TGCGCCAGCAGCTTCTGGGGGGACACTGAAGCTTTCTTT. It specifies CASSFWGDTEAFF.